Presented here are 11 T cell receptor beta chains from one specimen sequenced in a study of beta chain features in type 1 diabetes. Study outcomes and limitations: Moderately but significantly shorter TCRB CDR3s were found in Type 1 diabetes patients in all four CD4+ subsets.

Which antigens these TCRs recognize remains unknown. The entirety of the isolated RNA underwent reverse transcription, so expressed TCRB transcripts were sequenced. Method: immunoSEQ multiplex PCR; TCRdb's copy keeps in-frame clones and lacks some. The sample lists approximately 250,000 clones, around 25% seen once, with about 0.011% in the top ten. Material: naive CD4+ T cells from blood. Receptors were obtained from a woman aged 25 to 45 with type 1 diabetes.

CDR3: CASSLVPTDTQYF. The DNA of the CDR3 is TGCGCCAGCAGCTTGGTCCCGACAGATACGCAGTATTTT. The chain joins TRBV5-1 to TRBJ2-3; D gene ambiguous. Trimming removed 0 bases from V and 3 bases from J, with 5 bases in between. This CDR3 region has 13 residues. Germline loops: CDR1 SGHRS, CDR2 YFSETQ.

The chain recombines TRBV7-6 with TRBJ2-7; TRBD2 matches at 16 bases. Trimming removed 5 bases from V and 4 bases from J; junction bases left unmatched: 8. Per the germline V gene, CDR1 is SGHVS and CDR2 is FNYEAQ. The CDR3 has 17 amino acids. CDR3 protein: CASSPGTSGRAVYEQYF. CDR3 DNA sequence: TGTGCCAGCAGCCCCGGGACTAGCGGGAGGGCCGTTTACGAGCAGTACTTC.

This clone was seen only a few times. This rearrangement joins TRBV30 to TRBJ1-1; 11 bases fit TRBD1. From germline, CDR1 is GTSNPN and CDR2 SVGIG (reference sequence). V lost 3 bases to trimming and J lost 7 bases; unmatched junction nucleotides: 10. This CDR3 contains 15 residues. In nucleotides, the CDR3 is TGTGCCTGGAGGGGACAGGGGGTTCAACGGGATGAAGCTTTCTTT. Translation gives CAWRGQGVQRDEAFF.

The chain employs TRBV6-5 and TRBJ1-1; D remains unclear. CDR3 length equals 15 residues. Trimming stripped 6 bases from V and 3 bases from J, with 17 bases between. The germline V gene encodes CDR1 MNHEY and CDR2 SVGAGI. The CDR3 loop reads CASRHSGGLYTEAFF. CDR3 nucleotide sequence: TGTGCCAGCAGGCACAGCGGCGGCCTGTACACTGAAGCTTTCTTT.

This clone appeared a few times. The chain is built from TRBV6-6 and TRBJ2-5; D is possibly TRBD2 (7 bases). This CDR3 has 15 residues. V lost 5 bases to trimming and J lost 7 bases, with 20 bases between them. The V gene's germline CDR1 is MNHNY and CDR2 SVGAGI (reference sequence). The CDR3 coding sequence is TGTGCCAGCAGTCCAGGGGCGGGGGCCGTGGGGACCCAGTACTTC. Translating it yields CASSPGAGAVGTQYF.

The chain links TRBV4-2 to TRBJ2-1; D gene uncertain. Germline CDR1 LGHNA, CDR2 YNFKEQ. The CDR3 totals 12 residues. Trimming removed 4 bases from V and 6 bases from J, with 7 bases in between. The CDR3 sequence: CASSRAPNEQFF. The CDR3 DNA follows: TGTGCCAGCAGCCGAGCCCCCAATGAGCAGTTCTTC.

The V gene is TRBV7-9, the J gene TRBJ2-1, with TRBD2 as a possible D gene (5 bases). V lost 5 bases to trimming and J lost 0 bases, with 14 bases between them. Germline V gives CDR1 SEHNR, CDR2 FQNEAQ (reference sequence). The CDR3 covers 16 residues. CDR3 DNA sequence: TGTGCCAGCAGCCTGGGCGGGCCGAGCTCCTACAATGAGCAGTTCTTC. This encodes CASSLGGPSSYNEQFF.

The rearrangement links TRBV23-1 to TRBJ1-2; TRBD1 is a possible D gene (5 bases). TRBV23-1 is an open reading frame, and its role is uncertain. The CDR3 sequence is 14 residues long. V was trimmed by 2 bases and J by 7 bases, leaving 14 bases between them. For the CDR3, the DNA is TGCGCCAGCAGTCAACTCGGGGGTCGGTGTGGCTACACCTTC. This translates into CASSQLGGRCGYTF.

As regards this clone: Other nucleotide sequences from this sample produce the same CDR3. In DNA, the CDR3 is TGTGCCAGCAGCTTAGCGAGCGGGGGTGGGTACGAGCAGTACTTC. It is translated as CASSLASGGGYEQYF. The chain combines TRBV7-2 with TRBJ2-7; the match to TRBD2 covers 8 bases. The CDR3 is made up of 15 amino acids. Trimming at V came to 0 bases and at J to 4 bases, leaving 5 bases not matched to a gene. The V gene's germline CDR1 is SGHTA and CDR2 FQGNSA.

The DNA of the CDR3 is TGTGCCAGCAGCTTCCATCAGGGTGAAGCTTTCTTT. This gives the protein CASSFHQGEAFF. The chain carries TRBV7-8 and TRBJ1-1; weak D call: TRBD1 (5 bases). The CDR3 is 12 residues long. Per germline, CDR1 SGHVS and CDR2 FQNEAQ. Trimming took off 3 bases at V and 7 bases at J, with 9 bases between the two ends.

The DNA for the CDR3 is TGCAGCGTGGAACTTTCCTACGAGCAGTACTTC. Translated: CSVELSYEQYF. This chain connects TRBV29-1 to TRBJ2-7; D is unclear. This CDR3 comprises 11 residues. V lost 6 bases and J lost 1, with 7 bases in between. Germline V CDR1 and CDR2: SQVTM, ANQGSEA.